This entry is about one TCR beta chain. Its antigen is unidentified. Produced via immunoSEQ multiplex PCR; TCRdb's table is partial and in-frame only. The sample has about 200,000 clones, around nine tenths seen once. The data belong to a study of T cell responses to AZD1222 COVID-19 vaccine. General study findings and limits: Spike-specific TCR depth and breadth grew after two AZD1222 doses. Regions 160-218 and 743-854 held dominance among vaccine-associated CD4 TCRs, which spanned spike.

V shed 0 bases and J shed 5 bases, with 13 bases lying between them. The CDR3 consists of 15 residues. Germline lookup yields CDR1 LGHNT and CDR2 FRNRAP. The specimen comprised peripheral blood, sampled 28 days after the second dose of the MenACWY control vaccine. The J gene is TRBJ2-5, the V gene TRBV12-5; the D is unclear. The sequence derives from an adult who received the MenACWY meningococcal vaccine as a control. DNA for the CDR3: TGTGCTAGTGGTTTGGTTGGGGTCCCCGGGGAGACCCAGTACTTC. Translation gives CASGLVGVPGETQYF.